The entry that follows covers one T cell receptor beta chain sequence. What it binds is unknown. The entry originates in a study of T cells in narcolepsy. Sequencing used immunoSEQ multiplex PCR; TCRdb keeps in-frame clones, though not all of them. In the table there are roughly 20,000 clones, around 83% of which are singletons. Whole-study results and caveats: Autoreactive clonotypes reportedly recurred in blood of same and different patients, not controls. Autoreactive HCRT-specific and TRIB2-specific clonotypes were marked in same-patient CSF-versus-blood CD4+ comparisons.

Germline V gene lookup returns CDR1 MDHEN and CDR2 SYDVKM. The germline V and J ends were trimmed by 6 bases and 1 base, with 1 base remaining between them. CDR3 length: 11 residues. The material sequenced was memory (CD45RA-) CD4+ T cells from blood. The sequence was obtained from a human donor in good health. V usage is TRBV28 and J usage is TRBJ1-5; D not resolved. This CDR3 reads CASRSNQPQHF. In DNA, the CDR3 is TGTGCCAGCAGGAGCAATCAGCCCCAGCATTTT.